Listed here are 20 T cell receptor beta chains from one sample, sequenced in a study of blood T cells in healthy people across ages. Next came a second PCR, run for roughly 7 to 12 cycles, which used a sample-barcoded 5' primer along with a J-beta primer mix. A single record per CDR3 protein comes from TCRdb applying MiXCR to the 5' RACE reads. The sample yields fewer than 1.5 million distinct CDR3 sequences, approximately 42% seen once. Material: blood. Receptor source: a woman aged 18-29 years in good health.

The J gene is TRBJ1-5, the V gene TRBV14, with D perhaps matching TRBD1 (5 bases). From germline, CDR1 is SGHDN and CDR2 FVKESK. The CDR3 consists of 15 residues. V was pared by 0 bases and J by 11 bases, with 17 bases between. The DNA of the CDR3 is TGTGCCAGCAGCCAAGAGGGGGGAGTTACTGGAGCCCAGCATTTT. Protein sequence: CASSQEGGVTGAQHF.

This clonotype was detected a few times. V gene TRBV12-5 combines with J gene TRBJ2-1; D call uncertain. CDR3 length: 11 residues. V was clipped by 6 bases and J by 5 bases, with 5 bases between them. Germline V lookup: CDR1 LGHNT, CDR2 FRNRAP. DNA of the CDR3: TGTGCTAGTGGGCAGGACAATGAGCAGTTCTTC. This gives the protein CASGQDNEQFF.

Turning to this clonotype: A read error is possible here, since a much larger clone lies one base away. The chain uses TRBV6-5 and TRBJ2-3, with a possible D match to TRBD2 (5 bases). Germline V gene data show CDR1 as MNHEY and CDR2 as SVGAGI. With 0 bases removed from V and 1 base from J, the gap between germline ends came to 11 bases. CDR3 length: 16 amino acids. The CDR3 loop is CASSYSSRAGTDTQYF. The CDR3 bases are TGTGCCAGCAGTTACTCGAGTCGAGCGGGCACAGATACGCAGTATTTT.

This clonotype showed up just a few times. V is TRBV6-1 and J is TRBJ2-5; TRBD2 matches 9 bases. CDR1 and CDR2 from the germline V gene are MNHNS and SASEGT. J lost 4 bases, V lost 2 bases, and 5 bases had no gene match. The CDR3 covers 15 residues. CDR3 loop: CASSETAGGLETQYF. CDR3 bases: TGTGCCAGCAGTGAAACGGCGGGAGGGTTAGAGACCCAGTACTTC.

This chain joins TRBV28 and TRBJ2-2; D is possibly TRBD2 (6 bases). The germline V gene encodes CDR1 MDHEN and CDR2 SYDVKM. The CDR3 is 15 residues long. V was trimmed by 10 bases and J by 1 base, leaving 16 bases between them. CDR3 in amino acids: CATLGGAGNTGELFF. The CDR3 bases are TGTGCCACCCTTGGAGGGGCTGGGAACACCGGGGAGCTGTTTTTT.

The chain uses TRBV9 and TRBJ2-4; 9 nucleotides agree with TRBD2. The J call is doubtful: the DNA matches TRBJ2-7 better. From germline, CDR1 is SGDLS and CDR2 YYNGEE. The CDR3 spans 16 residues. CDR3: CASSVGPAGGSYEQYF. The CDR3 region has the DNA TGTGCCAGCAGCGTAGGACCAGCGGGGGGCTCCTACGAGCAGTACTTC.

V gene TRBV24-1 combines with J gene TRBJ2-1; 10 bases are a match to TRBD2. CDR3 length equals 17 residues. V lost 3 bases and J lost 3; bases outside the gene matches: 7. Germline V gives CDR1 KGHDR, CDR2 SFDVKD. CDR3 amino acids: CATSDPGTSDVYNEQFF. CDR3 in DNA: TGTGCCACCAGTGATCCCGGGACTAGCGACGTCTACAATGAGCAGTTCTTC.

The chain recombines TRBV2 with TRBJ1-4, with 9 positions matching TRBD1. The trim removed 6 bases at V and 7 bases at J, leaving 9 bases unmatched. Germline V CDR1 and CDR2: SNHLY, FYNNEI. The CDR3 spans 15 residues. The CDR3 sequence is CASSPGQGRCEKLFF. The CDR3, as DNA: TGTGCCAGCAGCCCCGGACAGGGGAGGTGTGAAAAACTGTTTTTT. Combining the CDR3 with reference TRBV2 and TRBJ1-4 gives the whole variable domain EPEVTQTPSHQVTQMGQEVILRCVPISNHLYFYWYRQILGQKVEFLVSFYNNEISEKSEIFDDQFSVERPDGSNFTLKIRSTKLEDSAMYFCASSPGQGRCEKLFFGSGTQLSVL.

V usage is TRBV27 and J usage is TRBJ2-7; D not certain. In germline, CDR1 is MNHEY, CDR2 SMNVEV (reference sequence). This CDR3 spans 13 amino acids. V lost 7 bases and J 0 bases, leaving 10 bases between the germline ends. Written as DNA, the CDR3 is TGTGCCAGCACAGGCAGGTCCTCCTACGAGCAGTACTTC. Its protein product is CASTGRSSYEQYF.

V gene TRBV6-6 combines with J gene TRBJ2-1; D is perhaps TRBD1 (6 bases). Between the trimmed V and J ends, which lost 3 bases and 2 bases, there was a span of 11 bases. CDR1 MNHNY and CDR2 SVGAGI come from the germline V gene (reference sequence). This CDR3 spans 15 amino acids. The CDR3 region is CASSYSGDPYNEQFF. CDR3 coding DNA: TGTGCCAGCAGTTATTCAGGGGACCCCTACAATGAGCAGTTCTTC.

This clonotype showed up many times. The chain is built from TRBV10-3 and TRBJ1-2; 11 bases are a match to TRBD1. Per germline, CDR1 ENHRY and CDR2 SYGVKD. Losses at the gene ends were 6 bases for V and 1 base for J; bases not matched to a gene: 7. This CDR3 region has 16 residues. The CDR3 sequence: CAIRGTGGTNNYGYTF. The CDR3 DNA reads TGTGCCATCAGAGGGACAGGGGGAACAAATAACTATGGCTACACCTTC.

V usage is TRBV7-7 and J usage is TRBJ2-1, with 7 bases identical to TRBD1. Trimming removed 5 bases from V and 4 bases from J; junction bases left unmatched: 8. CDR3 length equals 15 residues. CDR1 and CDR2 from the germline V gene are SSHAT and FNYEAQ (reference sequence). DNA of the CDR3: TGTGCCAGCAGCGCCGGACAGGCGATATACAATGAGCAGTTCTTC. This encodes CASSAGQAIYNEQFF.

J is TRBJ1-5 and V is TRBV9; D unclear. V gave up 3 bases and J gave up 3 bases, with 7 bases separating them. The CDR3 has 13 amino acids. CDR1 and CDR2 (germline): SGDLS, YYNGEE. CDR3 DNA sequence: TGTGCCAGCAGCGCCGGCCTCAATCAGCCCCAGCATTTT. It specifies CASSAGLNQPQHF.

In its sample, this clonotype was seen a few times. This chain links TRBV29-1 with TRBJ2-3, with 12 positions matching TRBD1. Germline V gene lookup returns CDR1 SQVTM and CDR2 ANQGSEA. The CDR3 has 14 residues. Losses at the gene ends were 5 bases for V and 3 bases for J; bases not matched to a gene: 3. The CDR3 loop reads CSVPGQGATDTQYF. The CDR3 DNA is TGCAGCGTTCCGGGACAGGGGGCAACAGATACGCAGTATTTT.

This clonotype was observed a few times. This chain connects TRBV12-3 or TRBV12-4 to TRBJ2-1, with D perhaps TRBD1 or TRBD2 (7 bases each). CDR3 size: 18 residues. Trimming removed 5 bases from V and 2 bases from J, with 22 bases in between. The CDR3 reads CASSPPLIRGGAYNEQFF. For the CDR3, the DNA is TGTGCCAGCAGTCCGCCACTCATCAGGGGGGGCGCCTACAATGAGCAGTTCTTC.

The chain combines TRBV7-2 with TRBJ1-2, with unresolved D. Deletions cut 5 bases from V and 8 bases from J, with 9 bases between. The CDR3 totals 11 residues. Germline CDR1 is SGHTA and CDR2 is FQGNSA. The CDR3 reads CASSPVSGYTF. The CDR3 DNA reads as TGTGCCAGCAGCCCCGTGAGCGGCTACACCTTC.

The rearrangement joins TRBV28 to TRBJ2-7; D might be TRBD1 or TRBD2, each matching 6 bases. Germline-derived CDR1 and CDR2 are MDHEN and SYDVKM. V dropped 7 bases and J dropped 5 bases, with 21 bases sitting between them. This CDR3 is built from 15 residues. DNA of the CDR3: TGTGCCAGCACCCCGGGGGCAGTTTCCTGGCACGAGCAGTACTTC. Protein product: CASTPGAVSWHEQYF.

This clonotype appeared a few times. V gene TRBV3-1 combines with J gene TRBJ1-1, with D maybe TRBD1 (5 bases). Germline CDR1 LGHDT, CDR2 YNNKEL (reference sequence). Trimming shortened V by 0 bases and J by 1 base, and 9 bases separated the two germline ends. This CDR3 is built from 15 residues. This CDR3 is CASSQDEGKNTEAFF. For the CDR3, the DNA is TGTGCCAGCAGCCAAGATGAGGGGAAGAACACTGAAGCTTTCTTT.

This chain joins TRBV20-1 and TRBJ1-1; D remains ambiguous. V was pared by 3 bases and J by 4 bases, with 6 bases between. Germline V CDR1 and CDR2: DFQATT, SNEGSKA (reference sequence). The CDR3 extends over 11 amino acids. The chain's CDR3 is CSASGVTEAFF. CDR3 DNA sequence: TGCAGTGCTAGTGGGGTCACTGAAGCTTTCTTT.

V usage is TRBV12-3 or TRBV12-4 and J usage is TRBJ2-5; TRBD1 is a possible D gene (6 bases). The DNA end lines up better with TRBJ2-7; the J call may be wrong. The CDR3 is 15 residues long. Here the CDR3 reads CASSPSRDKVGEQYF. Written as DNA, the CDR3 is TGTGCCAGCAGTCCCTCCCGGGACAAGGTCGGCGAGCAGTACTTC.